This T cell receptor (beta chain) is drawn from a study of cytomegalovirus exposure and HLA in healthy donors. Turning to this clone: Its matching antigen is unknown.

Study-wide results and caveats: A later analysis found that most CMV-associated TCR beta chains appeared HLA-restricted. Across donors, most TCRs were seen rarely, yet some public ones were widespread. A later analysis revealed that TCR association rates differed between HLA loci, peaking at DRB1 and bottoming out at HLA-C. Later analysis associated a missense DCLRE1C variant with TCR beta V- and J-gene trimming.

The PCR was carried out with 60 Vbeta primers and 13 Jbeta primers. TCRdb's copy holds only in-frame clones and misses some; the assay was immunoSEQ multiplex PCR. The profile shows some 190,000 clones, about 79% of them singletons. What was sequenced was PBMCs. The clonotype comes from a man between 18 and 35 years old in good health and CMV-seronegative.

CDR3 nucleotide sequence: TGTGCCAGCATCAGCCAGGGTAATCAGCCCCAGCATTTT. Translating gives CASISQGNQPQHF. This chain uses TRBV6-6 with TRBJ1-5; the D gene is possibly TRBD1 (5 bases). The CDR3 contains 13 residues. Trimming shortened V by 7 bases and J by 4 bases, and 11 bases separated the two germline ends. Germline V CDR1 and CDR2: MNHNY, SVGAGI (reference sequence).